The rows below give T cell receptor beta chains drawn from one sample of a study of cytomegalovirus exposure and HLA in healthy donors. Libraries were prepared by immunoSEQ multiplex PCR; TCRdb keeps only in-frame clonotypes and omits some of them. The table lists about 120,000 clones, about 70% of them singletons, with 2% to 2.5% in the top ten. What was sequenced was PBMCs. These receptors came from a human donor in good health. CDR3s include the opening cysteine and the closing phenylalanine or tryptophan. D genes are given only for firm matches. Size values are once, few and many counts, or a class for expanded clones, and some rows have none.

clone_size: once
j_call: TRBJ2-4
d_call: -
v_call: TRBV7-2
cdr3_aa: CASSSVDRNIQYF
cdr3_nt: TGTGCCAGCAGCTCTGTGGACAGAAACATTCAGTACTTC

clone_size: -
j_call: TRBJ1-3
d_call: -
v_call: TRBV29-1
cdr3_aa: CSVESGSGNTIYF
cdr3_nt: TGCAGCGTTGAATCCGGTTCTGGAAACACCATATATTTT

clone_size: -
j_call: TRBJ1-6
d_call: -
v_call: TRBV28
cdr3_aa: CASSLLEIHNSPLHF
cdr3_nt: TGTGCCAGCAGCCTTCTGGAGATCCATAATTCCCCCCTCCACTTT

clone_size: -
j_call: TRBJ1-5
d_call: TRBD1
v_call: TRBV4-1
cdr3_aa: CASSLGQGENQPQHF
cdr3_nt: TGCGCCAGCAGCCTAGGACAGGGGGAGAATCAGCCCCAGCATTTT

clone_size: -
j_call: TRBJ1-2
d_call: -
v_call: TRBV19
cdr3_aa: CASSSVDPGAFNYGYTF
cdr3_nt: TGTGCCAGTAGCTCCGTCGACCCAGGGGCCTTTAACTATGGCTACACCTTC

clone_size: -
j_call: TRBJ1-1
d_call: -
v_call: TRBV19
cdr3_aa: CASTTQAEAFF
cdr3_nt: TGTGCCAGTACTACACAGGCTGAAGCTTTCTTT

clone_size: -
j_call: TRBJ2-2
d_call: TRBD1
v_call: TRBV7-6
cdr3_aa: CASRTTPGQGANTGELFF
cdr3_nt: TGTGCCAGCAGAACTACTCCGGGACAGGGGGCGAACACCGGGGAGCTGTTTTTT

clone_size: few
j_call: TRBJ1-2
d_call: -
v_call: TRBV6-1
cdr3_aa: CASKLQDSYGYTF
cdr3_nt: TGTGCCAGCAAACTCCAGGACTCCTATGGCTACACCTTC

clone_size: -
j_call: TRBJ1-5
d_call: TRBD1
v_call: TRBV7-2
cdr3_aa: CASRKTGGSQPQHF
cdr3_nt: TGTGCCAGCAGGAAAACAGGGGGGAGCCAGCCCCAGCATTTT

clone_size: -
j_call: TRBJ2-5
d_call: TRBD2
v_call: TRBV7-2
cdr3_aa: CASSLALAGAPETQYF
cdr3_nt: TGTGCCAGCAGCCTTGCACTAGCGGGGGCTCCGGAGACCCAGTACTTC

clone_size: -
j_call: TRBJ2-7
d_call: -
v_call: TRBV29-1
cdr3_aa: CSVVLGQNYEQYF
cdr3_nt: TGCAGCGTTGTCCTCGGACAAAACTACGAGCAGTACTTC

clone_size: -
j_call: TRBJ1-1
d_call: -
v_call: TRBV7-9
cdr3_aa: CASSLVAGLATEALF
cdr3_nt: TGTGCCAGCAGCTTAGTCGCAGGGCTGGCCACTGAAGCTCTCTTT

clone_size: few
j_call: TRBJ1-4
d_call: TRBD1
v_call: TRBV4-2
cdr3_aa: CASSQAAGGNEKLFF
cdr3_nt: TGTGCCAGCAGCCAAGCCGCAGGGGGTAATGAAAAACTGTTTTTT

clone_size: -
j_call: TRBJ2-7
d_call: -
v_call: TRBV10-2
cdr3_aa: CASSLSYEQYF
cdr3_nt: TGCGCCAGCTCCCTTAGTTACGAGCAGTACTTC

clone_size: -
j_call: TRBJ2-5
d_call: TRBD1
v_call: TRBV14
cdr3_aa: CASSQRTGSPQETQYF
cdr3_nt: TGTGCCAGCAGCCAAAGGACAGGGAGCCCTCAAGAGACCCAGTACTTC

clone_size: -
j_call: TRBJ2-7
d_call: TRBD1
v_call: TRBV19
cdr3_aa: CASSIERGRYYEQYF
cdr3_nt: TGTGCCAGTAGTATAGAAAGGGGGCGATATTACGAGCAGTACTTC

clone_size: -
j_call: TRBJ2-7
d_call: TRBD2
v_call: TRBV9
cdr3_aa: CASSGGAGLAVYEQYF
cdr3_nt: TGTGCCAGCAGCGGAGGGGCGGGACTAGCGGTCTACGAGCAGTACTTC

clone_size: few
j_call: TRBJ1-5
d_call: -
v_call: TRBV19
cdr3_aa: CASSAGQPDQPQHF
cdr3_nt: TGTGCCAGTAGCGCGGGCCAGCCGGATCAGCCCCAGCATTTT

clone_size: few
j_call: TRBJ2-3
d_call: TRBD2
v_call: TRBV5-4
cdr3_aa: CASNTGGAGLPDTQYF
cdr3_nt: TGTGCCAGCAACACGGGGGGGGCGGGACTCCCAGATACGCAGTATTTT

clone_size: -
j_call: TRBJ1-5
d_call: TRBD1
v_call: TRBV6-5
cdr3_aa: CASRRQGANQPQHF
cdr3_nt: TGTGCCAGCAGAAGACAGGGGGCTAATCAGCCCCAGCATTTT

clone_size: -
j_call: TRBJ1-5
d_call: -
v_call: TRBV2
cdr3_aa: CASNLQQNSNQPQHF
cdr3_nt: TGTGCCAGCAATCTACAGCAGAATAGCAATCAGCCCCAGCATTTT

clone_size: few
j_call: TRBJ1-3
d_call: -
v_call: TRBV21-1
cdr3_aa: CASPARQANSGNTIYF
cdr3_nt: TGTGCCAGCCCCGCCCGACAGGCGAATTCTGGAAACACCATATATTTT

clone_size: -
j_call: TRBJ2-1
d_call: TRBD2
v_call: TRBV18
cdr3_aa: CASSLVSGGGAAGEQFF
cdr3_nt: TGTGCCAGCTCGCTGGTAAGCGGCGGGGGGGCAGCCGGTGAGCAGTTCTTC

clone_size: -
j_call: TRBJ1-4
d_call: -
v_call: TRBV27
cdr3_aa: CASSRRQANEKLFF
cdr3_nt: TGTGCCAGCAGTAGGAGACAGGCTAATGAAAAACTGTTTTTT

clone_size: -
j_call: TRBJ2-5
d_call: -
v_call: TRBV7-2
cdr3_aa: CASSLDQRPTGETQYF
cdr3_nt: TGTGCCAGCAGCTTAGATCAGCGCCCGACGGGGGAGACCCAGTACTTC

clone_size: -
j_call: TRBJ2-7
d_call: TRBD1
v_call: TRBV5-6
cdr3_aa: CANSFRDRALREQYF
cdr3_nt: TGTGCCAACAGCTTTAGGGACAGGGCCCTGCGGGAGCAGTACTTC

clone_size: once
j_call: TRBJ2-7
d_call: -
v_call: TRBV27
cdr3_aa: CASSLEGTSGPLYEQYF
cdr3_nt: TGTGCCAGCAGTTTGGAGGGAACGAGCGGGCCACTTTACGAGCAGTACTTC

clone_size: -
j_call: TRBJ1-4
d_call: TRBD1
v_call: TRBV7-2
cdr3_aa: CASRAGQVGSEKLFF
cdr3_nt: TGTGCCAGCAGGGCAGGACAGGTCGGGAGCGAAAAACTGTTTTTT

clone_size: -
j_call: TRBJ1-5
d_call: -
v_call: TRBV6-5
cdr3_aa: CASSYEQVGRQPQHF
cdr3_nt: TGTGCCAGCAGTTACGAACAGGTCGGGAGGCAGCCCCAGCATTTT

clone_size: once
j_call: TRBJ2-5
d_call: -
v_call: TRBV28
cdr3_aa: CASSLFRETQYF
cdr3_nt: TGTGCCAGCAGTTTATTCAGAGAGACCCAGTACTTC

clone_size: -
j_call: TRBJ1-3
d_call: -
v_call: TRBV18
cdr3_aa: CASSPGQASSGNTIYF
cdr3_nt: TGTGCCAGCTCACCAGGTCAGGCTTCCTCTGGAAACACCATATATTTT

clone_size: -
j_call: TRBJ2-7
d_call: -
v_call: TRBV18
cdr3_aa: CASSQDFSWEQYF
cdr3_nt: TGTGCCAGCTCACAGGACTTCTCCTGGGAGCAGTACTTC

clone_size: -
j_call: TRBJ1-5
d_call: -
v_call: TRBV2
cdr3_aa: CASRLLIGGSQPQHF
cdr3_nt: TGTGCCAGCAGACTCCTAATCGGAGGCAGTCAGCCCCAGCATTTT

clone_size: -
j_call: TRBJ1-1
d_call: TRBD1
v_call: TRBV29-1
cdr3_aa: CSVESRDRVATEAFF
cdr3_nt: TGCAGCGTTGAAAGTCGTGACAGGGTTGCCACTGAAGCTTTCTTT

clone_size: -
j_call: TRBJ1-2
d_call: TRBD1
v_call: TRBV25-1
cdr3_aa: CASRDGGQGLRYTF
cdr3_nt: TGTGCCAGTAGAGACGGGGGACAGGGGTTACGCTACACCTTC

clone_size: -
j_call: TRBJ2-7
d_call: -
v_call: TRBV9
cdr3_aa: CASSVAPSGEQYF
cdr3_nt: TGTGCCAGCAGCGTAGCCCCATCAGGCGAGCAGTACTTC

clone_size: -
j_call: TRBJ1-2
d_call: TRBD1
v_call: TRBV19
cdr3_aa: CASSNRQGVGRGYTF
cdr3_nt: TGTGCCAGTAGCAACCGACAGGGGGTTGGTCGTGGCTACACCTTC

clone_size: -
j_call: TRBJ2-3
d_call: TRBD1
v_call: TRBV6-6
cdr3_aa: CASSQGQGVGDTQYF
cdr3_nt: TGTGCCAGCAGTCAGGGACAGGGTGTAGGAGATACGCAGTATTTT

clone_size: once
j_call: TRBJ2-3
d_call: TRBD2
v_call: TRBV5-1
cdr3_aa: CASSLVLTSGADTQYF
cdr3_nt: TGCGCCAGCAGCTTGGTGTTAACTAGCGGTGCAGATACGCAGTATTTT

clone_size: -
j_call: TRBJ2-1
d_call: TRBD2
v_call: TRBV28
cdr3_aa: CASSLEGGRNEQFF
cdr3_nt: TGTGCCAGCAGTTTGGAGGGAGGGCGCAATGAGCAGTTCTTC

clone_size: once
j_call: TRBJ2-3
d_call: TRBD2
v_call: TRBV5-1
cdr3_aa: CASSLTGTSTDTQYF
cdr3_nt: TGCGCCAGCAGCTTAACCGGGACTAGTACAGATACGCAGTATTTT

clone_size: -
j_call: TRBJ2-2
d_call: -
v_call: TRBV4-1
cdr3_aa: CASSLAAGAGELFF
cdr3_nt: TGCGCCAGCAGCCTGGCGGCTGGGGCGGGGGAGCTGTTTTTT

clone_size: -
j_call: TRBJ2-7
d_call: -
v_call: TRBV6-6
cdr3_aa: CASSSGLWEQYF
cdr3_nt: TGTGCCAGCAGCTCGGGACTGTGGGAGCAGTACTTC

clone_size: -
j_call: TRBJ1-6
d_call: -
v_call: TRBV30
cdr3_aa: CAWSDKAIPPLHF
cdr3_nt: TGTGCCTGGTCGGACAAAGCGATTCCACCCCTCCACTTT

clone_size: -
j_call: TRBJ2-7
d_call: -
v_call: TRBV28
cdr3_aa: CASSRGQRIPYEQYF
cdr3_nt: TGTGCCAGCAGTAGGGGACAACGCATACCCTACGAGCAGTACTTC

clone_size: few
j_call: TRBJ1-1
d_call: -
v_call: TRBV28
cdr3_aa: CASSLRQPMNTEAFF
cdr3_nt: TGTGCCAGCAGTTTAAGACAGCCTATGAACACTGAAGCTTTCTTT

clone_size: -
j_call: TRBJ1-4
d_call: -
v_call: TRBV6-1
cdr3_aa: CASSERLRGEKLFF
cdr3_nt: TGTGCCAGCAGTGAACGGCTGAGGGGGGAAAAACTGTTTTTT

clone_size: -
j_call: TRBJ2-1
d_call: TRBD2
v_call: TRBV10-1
cdr3_aa: CATSKVAGVGNEQFF
cdr3_nt: TGCGCCACCAGCAAAGTGGCGGGAGTAGGCAATGAGCAGTTCTTC

clone_size: -
j_call: TRBJ2-7
d_call: TRBD1
v_call: TRBV2
cdr3_aa: CASEGQGPYEQYF
cdr3_nt: TGTGCCAGCGAGGGACAGGGTCCCTACGAGCAGTACTTC

clone_size: few
j_call: TRBJ2-5
d_call: -
v_call: TRBV7-3
cdr3_aa: CASSLQGNPQETQYF
cdr3_nt: TGTGCCAGCAGCCTACAGGGCAACCCTCAAGAGACCCAGTACTTC

clone_size: -
j_call: TRBJ1-3
d_call: -
v_call: TRBV19
cdr3_aa: CASSIAETDSGNTIYF
cdr3_nt: TGTGCCAGTAGTATCGCGGAGACAGACTCTGGAAACACCATATATTTT

clone_size: -
j_call: TRBJ1-5
d_call: TRBD1
v_call: TRBV19
cdr3_aa: CASTMTGGHSNQPQHF
cdr3_nt: TGTGCCAGTACCATGACAGGGGGGCATAGCAATCAGCCCCAGCATTTT

clone_size: once
j_call: TRBJ2-1
d_call: TRBD2
v_call: TRBV18
cdr3_aa: CASSPGLAGDNEQFF
cdr3_nt: TGTGCCAGCTCACCCGGACTAGCGGGGGACAATGAGCAGTTCTTC